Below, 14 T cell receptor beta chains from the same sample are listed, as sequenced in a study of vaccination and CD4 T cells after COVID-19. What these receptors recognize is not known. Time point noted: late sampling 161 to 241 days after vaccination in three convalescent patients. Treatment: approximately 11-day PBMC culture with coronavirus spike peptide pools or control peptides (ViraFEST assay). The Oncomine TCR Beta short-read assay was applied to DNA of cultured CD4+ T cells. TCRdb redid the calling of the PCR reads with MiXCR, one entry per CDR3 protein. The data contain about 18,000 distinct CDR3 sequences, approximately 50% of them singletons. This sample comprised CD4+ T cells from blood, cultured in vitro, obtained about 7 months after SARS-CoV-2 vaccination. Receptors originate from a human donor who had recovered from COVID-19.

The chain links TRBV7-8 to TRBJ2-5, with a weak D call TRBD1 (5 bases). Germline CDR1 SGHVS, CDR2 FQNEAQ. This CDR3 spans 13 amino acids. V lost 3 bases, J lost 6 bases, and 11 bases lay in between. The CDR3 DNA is TGTGCCAGCAGCTTTGTTCAGGGCCAGACCCAGTACTTC. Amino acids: CASSFVQGQTQYF.

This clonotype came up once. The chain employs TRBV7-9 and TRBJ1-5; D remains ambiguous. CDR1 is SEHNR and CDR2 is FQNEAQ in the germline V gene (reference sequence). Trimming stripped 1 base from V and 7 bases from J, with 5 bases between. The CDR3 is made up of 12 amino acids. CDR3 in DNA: TGTGCCAGCAGCTTAGTGGAACAGCCCCAGCATTTT. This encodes CASSLVEQPQHF.

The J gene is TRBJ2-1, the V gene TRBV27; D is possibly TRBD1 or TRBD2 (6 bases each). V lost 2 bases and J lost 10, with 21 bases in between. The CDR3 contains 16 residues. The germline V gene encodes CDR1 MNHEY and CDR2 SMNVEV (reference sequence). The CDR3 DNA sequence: TGTGCCAGCAGTTTAGTCGGGGGAGGCAGGGGACGCGAGCAGTTCTTC. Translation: CASSLVGGGRGREQFF.

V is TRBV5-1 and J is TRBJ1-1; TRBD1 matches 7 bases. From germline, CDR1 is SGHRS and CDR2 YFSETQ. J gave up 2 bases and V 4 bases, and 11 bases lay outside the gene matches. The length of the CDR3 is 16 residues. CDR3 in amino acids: CASSGGTGVSNTEAFF. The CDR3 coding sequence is TGCGCCAGCAGCGGGGGCACAGGGGTAAGCAACACTGAAGCTTTCTTT.

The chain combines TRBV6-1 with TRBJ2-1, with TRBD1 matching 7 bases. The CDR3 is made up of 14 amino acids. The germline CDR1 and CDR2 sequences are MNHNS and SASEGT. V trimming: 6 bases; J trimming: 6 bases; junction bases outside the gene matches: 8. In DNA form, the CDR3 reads TGTGCCAGCAGATTCTCCCGGACAGGCAATGAGCAGTTCTTC. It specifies CASRFSRTGNEQFF.

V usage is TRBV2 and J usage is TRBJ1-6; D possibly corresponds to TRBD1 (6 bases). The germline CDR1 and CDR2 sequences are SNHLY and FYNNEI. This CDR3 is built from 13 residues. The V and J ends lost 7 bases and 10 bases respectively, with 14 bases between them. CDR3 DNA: TGTGCCAGCAAGGGGGAATACGGATCACCCCTCCACTTT. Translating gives CASKGEYGSPLHF. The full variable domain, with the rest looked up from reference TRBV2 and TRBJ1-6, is EPEVTQTPSHQVTQMGQEVILRCVPISNHLYFYWYRQILGQKVEFLVSFYNNEISEKSEIFDDQFSVERPDGSNFTLKIRSTKLEDSAMYFCASKGEYGSPLHFGNGTRLTVT.

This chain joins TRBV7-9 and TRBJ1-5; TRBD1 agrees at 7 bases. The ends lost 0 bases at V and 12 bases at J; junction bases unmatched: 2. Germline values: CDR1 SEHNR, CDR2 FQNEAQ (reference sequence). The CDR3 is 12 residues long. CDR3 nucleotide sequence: TGTGCCAGCAGCTTAGCGACAGGGCGCCAGCATTTT. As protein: CASSLATGRQHF. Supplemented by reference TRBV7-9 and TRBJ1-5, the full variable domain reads DTGVSQNPRHKITKRGQNVTFRCDPISEHNRLYWYRQTLGQGPEFLTYFQNEAQLEKSRLLSDRFSAERPKGSFSTLEIQRTEQGDSAMYLCASSLATGRQHFGDGTRLSIL.

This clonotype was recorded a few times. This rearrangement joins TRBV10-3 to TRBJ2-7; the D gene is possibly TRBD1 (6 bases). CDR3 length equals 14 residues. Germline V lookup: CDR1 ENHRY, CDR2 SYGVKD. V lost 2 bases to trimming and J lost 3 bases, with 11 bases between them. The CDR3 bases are TGTGCCATCAGTGAGACCATGGGACACTACGAGCAGTACTTC. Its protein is CAISETMGHYEQYF.

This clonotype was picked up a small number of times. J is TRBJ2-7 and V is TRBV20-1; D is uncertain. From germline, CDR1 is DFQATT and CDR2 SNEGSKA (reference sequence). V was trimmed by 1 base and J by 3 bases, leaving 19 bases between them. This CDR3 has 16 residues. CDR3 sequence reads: CSARGFLGYFGYEQYF. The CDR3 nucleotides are TGCAGTGCTAGAGGATTCCTCGGATACTTTGGCTACGAGCAGTACTTC.

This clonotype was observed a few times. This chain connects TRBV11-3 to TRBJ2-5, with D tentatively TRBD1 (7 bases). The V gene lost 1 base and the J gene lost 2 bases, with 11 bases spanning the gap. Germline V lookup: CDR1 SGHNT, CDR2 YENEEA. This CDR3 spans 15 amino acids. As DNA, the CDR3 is TGTGCCAGCAGCTTAGGCGGGACAGATCAAGAGACCCAGTACTTC. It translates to CASSLGGTDQETQYF.

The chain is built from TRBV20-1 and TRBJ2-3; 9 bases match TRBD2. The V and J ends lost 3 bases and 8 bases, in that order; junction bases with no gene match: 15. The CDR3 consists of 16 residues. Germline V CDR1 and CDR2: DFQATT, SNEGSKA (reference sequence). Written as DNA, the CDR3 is TGCAGTGCTAGTCCACCCAGCGGGGGGCCCCTTGTTACGCAGTATTTT. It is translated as CSASPPSGGPLVTQYF.

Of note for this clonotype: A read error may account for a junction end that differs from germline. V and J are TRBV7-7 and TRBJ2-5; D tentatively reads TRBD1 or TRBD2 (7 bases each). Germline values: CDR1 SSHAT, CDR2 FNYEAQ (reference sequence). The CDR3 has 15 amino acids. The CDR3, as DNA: TGTGCTAGCAGCTCAACGACTAGCCGACAGGGGACCCAGTACTTC. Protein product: CASSSTTSRQGTQYF.

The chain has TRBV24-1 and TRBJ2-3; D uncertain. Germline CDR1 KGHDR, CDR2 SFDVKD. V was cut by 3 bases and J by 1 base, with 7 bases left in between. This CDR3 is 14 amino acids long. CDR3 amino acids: CATSDKLGTDTQYF. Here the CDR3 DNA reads TGTGCCACCAGTGATAAGCTTGGCACAGATACGCAGTATTTT.

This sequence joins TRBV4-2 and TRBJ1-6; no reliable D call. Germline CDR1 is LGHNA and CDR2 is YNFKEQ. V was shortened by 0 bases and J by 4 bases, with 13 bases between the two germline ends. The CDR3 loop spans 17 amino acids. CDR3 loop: CASSQDYRSEYNSPLHF. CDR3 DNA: TGTGCCAGCAGCCAAGACTATAGATCTGAGTATAATTCACCCCTCCACTTT.